The following is a TCR beta chain sequence with its context. Its antigen is unknown. The data derive from a study of T cell responses to AZD1222 COVID-19 vaccine. Overall study findings and caveats: Clonal diversity may have been underestimated in mostly white British donors. CD4 TCRs linked to vaccination spanned spike, dominating at 160-218 and 743-854.

Libraries were prepared by immunoSEQ multiplex PCR; TCRdb keeps only in-frame clonotypes and omits some of them. Seen here are about 110,000 clones, around 90% observed once, and the top ten hold approximately 8.2%. This TCR was sampled from an adult who received the AZD1222 COVID-19 vaccine. Material: peripheral blood, obtained 28 days after the second AZD1222 dose.

CDR3 amino acids: CASSLIRSGTKFSGNTIYF. CDR3 nucleotides: TGTGCCAGCAGCTTGATTCGTTCTGGGACTAAATTCTCCGGAAACACCATATATTTT. This chain connects TRBV7-2 to TRBJ1-3; a weak D match, TRBD1 (5 bases). CDR1 is SGHTA, CDR2 FQGNSA, per germline. The V end was cut by 3 bases, the J end by 4 bases, with 25 bases between. The length of the CDR3 is 19 residues.